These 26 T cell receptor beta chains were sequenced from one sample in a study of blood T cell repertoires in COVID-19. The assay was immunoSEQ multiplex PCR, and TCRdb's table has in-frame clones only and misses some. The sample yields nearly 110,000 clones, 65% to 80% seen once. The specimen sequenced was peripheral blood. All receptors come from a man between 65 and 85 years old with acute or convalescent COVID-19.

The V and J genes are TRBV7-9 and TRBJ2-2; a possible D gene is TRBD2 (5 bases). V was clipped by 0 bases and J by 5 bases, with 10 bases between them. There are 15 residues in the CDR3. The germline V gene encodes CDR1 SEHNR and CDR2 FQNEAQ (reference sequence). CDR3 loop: CASSLAFGETGELFF. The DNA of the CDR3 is TGTGCCAGCAGCTTAGCTTTCGGGGAGACCGGGGAGCTGTTTTTT.

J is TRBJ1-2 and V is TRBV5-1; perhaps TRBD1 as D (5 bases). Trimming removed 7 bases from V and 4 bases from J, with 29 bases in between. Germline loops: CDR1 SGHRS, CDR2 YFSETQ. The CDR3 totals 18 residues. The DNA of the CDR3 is TGCGCCAGCCTCTTGAATCCGACAGAGCACAAGCCGGGCTATGGCTACACCTTC. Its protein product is CASLLNPTEHKPGYGYTF.

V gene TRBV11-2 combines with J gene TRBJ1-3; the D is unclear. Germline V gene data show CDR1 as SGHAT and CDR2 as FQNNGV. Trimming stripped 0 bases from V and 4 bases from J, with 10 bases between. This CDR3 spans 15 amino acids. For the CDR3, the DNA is TGTGCCAGCAGCTTAGATACGGCGGGGGGAAACACCATATATTTT. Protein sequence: CASSLDTAGGNTIYF.

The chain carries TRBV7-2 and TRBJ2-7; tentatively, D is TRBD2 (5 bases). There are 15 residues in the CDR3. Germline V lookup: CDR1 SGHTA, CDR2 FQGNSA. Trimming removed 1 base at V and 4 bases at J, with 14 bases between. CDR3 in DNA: TGTGCCAGCAGCTTAGTACTAGGGTCGGCTTACGAGCAGTACTTC. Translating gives CASSLVLGSAYEQYF.

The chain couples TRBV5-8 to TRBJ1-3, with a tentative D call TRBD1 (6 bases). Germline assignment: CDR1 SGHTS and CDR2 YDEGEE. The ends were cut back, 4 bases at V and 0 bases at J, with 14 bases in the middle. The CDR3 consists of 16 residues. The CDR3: CASSLRDTHSGNTIYF. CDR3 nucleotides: TGTGCCAGCAGCCTCCGGGACACTCACTCTGGAAACACCATATATTTT.

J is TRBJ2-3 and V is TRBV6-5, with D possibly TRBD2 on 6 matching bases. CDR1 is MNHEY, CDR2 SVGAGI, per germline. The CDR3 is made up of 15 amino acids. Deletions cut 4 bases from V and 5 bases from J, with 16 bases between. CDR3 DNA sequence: TGTGCCAGCAGTTCCCCGGGACTCCAGGGAGATACGCAGTATTTT. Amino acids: CASSSPGLQGDTQYF.

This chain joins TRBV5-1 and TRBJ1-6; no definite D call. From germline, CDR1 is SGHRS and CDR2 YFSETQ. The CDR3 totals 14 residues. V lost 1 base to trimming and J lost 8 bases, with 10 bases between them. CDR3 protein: CASSLNGFDSPLHF. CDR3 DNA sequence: TGCGCCAGCAGCTTGAACGGTTTCGATTCACCCCTCCACTTT. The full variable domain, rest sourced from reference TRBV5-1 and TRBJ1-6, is KAGVTQTPRYLIKTRGQQVTLSCSPISGHRSVSWYQQTPGQGLQFLFEYFSETQRNKGNFPGRFSGRQFSNSRSEMNVSTLELGDSALYLCASSLNGFDSPLHFGNGTRLTVT.

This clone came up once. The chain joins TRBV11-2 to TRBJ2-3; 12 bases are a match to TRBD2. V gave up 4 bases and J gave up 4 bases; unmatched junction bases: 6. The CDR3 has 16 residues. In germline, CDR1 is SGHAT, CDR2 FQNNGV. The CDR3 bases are TGTGCCAGCAGCTCAGGACTAGCGGGGTGGTCAGATACGCAGTATTTT. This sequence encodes CASSSGLAGWSDTQYF.

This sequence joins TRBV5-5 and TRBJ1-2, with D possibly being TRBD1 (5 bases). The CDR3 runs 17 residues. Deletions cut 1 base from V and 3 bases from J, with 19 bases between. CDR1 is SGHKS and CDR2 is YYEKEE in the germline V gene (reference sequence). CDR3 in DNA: TGTGCCAGCAGCTTGACTCCTCAGGGAAGCTCTGACTATGGCTACACCTTC. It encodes CASSLTPQGSSDYGYTF.

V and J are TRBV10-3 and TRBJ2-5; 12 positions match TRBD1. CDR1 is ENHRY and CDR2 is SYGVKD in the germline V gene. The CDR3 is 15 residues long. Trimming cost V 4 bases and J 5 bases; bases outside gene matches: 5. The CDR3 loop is CAISVGQGAGETQYF. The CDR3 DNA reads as TGTGCCATCAGTGTGGGACAGGGGGCTGGGGAGACCCAGTACTTC.

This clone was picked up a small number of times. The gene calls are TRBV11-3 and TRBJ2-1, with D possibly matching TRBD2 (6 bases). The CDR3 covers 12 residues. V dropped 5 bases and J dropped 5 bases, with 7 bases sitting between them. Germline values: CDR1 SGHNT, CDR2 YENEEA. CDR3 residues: CASSGRNNEQFF. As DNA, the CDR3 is TGTGCCAGCAGCGGGAGGAACAATGAGCAGTTCTTC.

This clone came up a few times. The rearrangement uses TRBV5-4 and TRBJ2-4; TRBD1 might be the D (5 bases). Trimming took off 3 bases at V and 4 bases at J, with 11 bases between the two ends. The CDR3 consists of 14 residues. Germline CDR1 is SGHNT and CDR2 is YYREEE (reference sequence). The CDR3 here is CASSSEGVKNIQYF. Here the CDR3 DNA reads TGTGCCAGCAGCTCCGAAGGGGTTAAAAACATTCAGTACTTC.

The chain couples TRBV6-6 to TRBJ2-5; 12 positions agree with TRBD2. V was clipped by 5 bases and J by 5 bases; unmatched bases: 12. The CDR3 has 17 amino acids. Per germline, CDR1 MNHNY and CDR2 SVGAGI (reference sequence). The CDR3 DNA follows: TGTGCCAGCAGTCACCGTGGACTAGCGGGGTTGGTCGAGACCCAGTACTTC. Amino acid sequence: CASSHRGLAGLVETQYF.

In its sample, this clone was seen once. The CDR3 bases are TGCAGCGCCCAGGGAGGACCTAACTATGGCTACACCTTC. It translates to CSAQGGPNYGYTF. The chain employs TRBV29-1 and TRBJ1-2, with D possibly matching TRBD1 (5 bases). CDR1 SQVTM and CDR2 ANQGSEA come from the germline V gene. The CDR3 totals 13 residues. V was trimmed by 7 bases and J by 0 bases, leaving 12 bases between them.

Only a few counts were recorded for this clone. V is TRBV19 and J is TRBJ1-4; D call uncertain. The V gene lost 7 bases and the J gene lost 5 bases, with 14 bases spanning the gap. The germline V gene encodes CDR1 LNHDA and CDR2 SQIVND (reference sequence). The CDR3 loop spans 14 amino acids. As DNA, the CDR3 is TGTGCCAGTAACGAACTCACGAGGAATGAAAAACTGTTTTTT. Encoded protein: CASNELTRNEKLFF.

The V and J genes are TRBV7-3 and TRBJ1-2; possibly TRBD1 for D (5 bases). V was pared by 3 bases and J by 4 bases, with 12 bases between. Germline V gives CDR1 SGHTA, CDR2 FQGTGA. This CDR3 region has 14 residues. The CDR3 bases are TGTGCCAGCAGCTTTGGCGCAGGGTCCTATGGCTACACCTTC. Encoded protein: CASSFGAGSYGYTF.

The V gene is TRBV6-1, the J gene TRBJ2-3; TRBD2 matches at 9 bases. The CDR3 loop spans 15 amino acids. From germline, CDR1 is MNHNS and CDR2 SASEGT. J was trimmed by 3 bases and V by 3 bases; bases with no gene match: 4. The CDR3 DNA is TGTGCCAGCAGTGATGGCGGGGGGGGGACAGATACGCAGTATTTT. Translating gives CASSDGGGGTDTQYF.

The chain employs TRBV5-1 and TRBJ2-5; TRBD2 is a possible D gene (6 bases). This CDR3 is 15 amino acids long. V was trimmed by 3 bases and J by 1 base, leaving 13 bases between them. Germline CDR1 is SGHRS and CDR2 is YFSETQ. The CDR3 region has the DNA TGCGCCAGCAGCTCGTTAGCGGTGCCCCAAGAGACCCAGTACTTC. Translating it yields CASSSLAVPQETQYF.

CDR3: CASNRVVGQGYYNEQFF. The DNA of the CDR3 is TGTGCCAGCAACCGAGTTGTAGGGCAGGGCTACTACAATGAGCAGTTCTTC. The chain employs TRBV7-9 and TRBJ2-1; possibly TRBD1 for D (5 bases). Trimming took off 7 bases at V and 3 bases at J, with 22 bases between the two ends. Germline V gene lookup returns CDR1 SEHNR and CDR2 FQNEAQ (reference sequence). The CDR3 runs 17 residues.

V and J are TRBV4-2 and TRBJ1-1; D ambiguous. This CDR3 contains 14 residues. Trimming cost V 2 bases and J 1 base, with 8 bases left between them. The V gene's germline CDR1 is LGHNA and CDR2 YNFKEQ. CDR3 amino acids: CASSQPGRNTEAFF. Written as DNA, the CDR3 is TGTGCCAGCAGCCAACCCGGGAGGAACACTGAAGCTTTCTTT.

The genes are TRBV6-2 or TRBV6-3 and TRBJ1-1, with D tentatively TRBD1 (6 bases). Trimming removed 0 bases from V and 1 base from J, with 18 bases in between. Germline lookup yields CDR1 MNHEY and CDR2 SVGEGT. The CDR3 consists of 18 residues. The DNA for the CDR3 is TGTGCCAGCAGTTACTCGACTGGGTGGTACAGGGAGAACACTGAAGCTTTCTTT. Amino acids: CASSYSTGWYRENTEAFF.

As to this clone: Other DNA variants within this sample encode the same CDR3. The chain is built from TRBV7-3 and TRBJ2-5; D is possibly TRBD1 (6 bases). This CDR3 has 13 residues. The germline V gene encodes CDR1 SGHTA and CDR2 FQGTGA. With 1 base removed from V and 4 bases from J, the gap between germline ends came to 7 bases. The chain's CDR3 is CASSLIGGETQYF. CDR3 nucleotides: TGTGCCAGCAGCTTAATAGGGGGAGAGACCCAGTACTTC.

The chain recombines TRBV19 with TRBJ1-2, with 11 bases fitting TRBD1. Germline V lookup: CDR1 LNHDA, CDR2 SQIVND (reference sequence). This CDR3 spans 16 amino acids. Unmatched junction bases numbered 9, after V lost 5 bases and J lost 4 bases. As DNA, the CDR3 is TGTGCCAGTAGTGTTTCCCGGGACAGGGGGGGCTATGGCTACACCTTC. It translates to CASSVSRDRGGYGYTF. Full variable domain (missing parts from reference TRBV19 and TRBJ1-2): DGGITQSPKYLFRKEGQNVTLSCEQNLNHDAMYWYRQDPGQGLRLIYYSQIVNDFQKGDIAEGYSVSREKKESFPLTVTSAQKNPTAFYLCASSVSRDRGGYGYTFGSGTRLTVV.

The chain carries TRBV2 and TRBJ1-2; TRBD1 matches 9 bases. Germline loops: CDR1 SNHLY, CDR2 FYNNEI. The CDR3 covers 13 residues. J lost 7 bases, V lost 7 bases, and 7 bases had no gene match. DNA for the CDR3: TGTGCCAGCAAACAGGACAGGGGAGGTGGCTACACCTTC. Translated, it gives CASKQDRGGGYTF.

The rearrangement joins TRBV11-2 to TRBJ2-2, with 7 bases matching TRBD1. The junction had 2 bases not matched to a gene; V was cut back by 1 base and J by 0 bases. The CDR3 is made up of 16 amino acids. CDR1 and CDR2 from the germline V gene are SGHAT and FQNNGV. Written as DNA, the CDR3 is TGTGCCAGCAGCTTAGTGACAGGGACGAACACCGGGGAGCTGTTTTTT. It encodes CASSLVTGTNTGELFF.

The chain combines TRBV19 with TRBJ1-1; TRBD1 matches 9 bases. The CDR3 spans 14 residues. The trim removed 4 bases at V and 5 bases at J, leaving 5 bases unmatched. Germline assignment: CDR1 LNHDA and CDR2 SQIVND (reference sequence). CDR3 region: CASSNGQGYTEAFF. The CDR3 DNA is TGTGCCAGTAGTAACGGACAGGGGTATACTGAAGCTTTCTTT.